The 7 T cell receptor beta chains given below trace back to one sample, sequenced in a study of T-cell reconstitution after alpha-beta-depleted transplantation in children. Unique molecular identifiers were built into the TCRbeta library. TCRdb reprocessed the PCR reads via MiXCR and lists one record per CDR3 protein. Of 330,000 or so distinct CDR3 sequences in the sample, over 9% were seen once. The sample in question was PBMCs from the stem cell graft donor, obtained from the stem cell graft. These receptors were obtained from a human donor who donated a stem cell graft to a child with acute lymphoblastic leukemia.

This clonotype has just a few counts. The genes are TRBV4-3 and TRBJ1-6; no clear D gene. The V end was cut by 0 bases, the J end by 0 bases, with 9 bases between. Per germline, CDR1 LGHNA and CDR2 YSLEER. The CDR3 runs to 17 residues. DNA for the CDR3: TGCGCCAGCAGCCAAGATCCCCCACGCTCCTATAATTCACCCCTCCACTTT. Protein: CASSQDPPRSYNSPLHF.

This clonotype was picked up a small number of times. This chain uses TRBV28 with TRBJ2-5, with D unresolved. The CDR3 has 13 residues. From germline, CDR1 is MDHEN and CDR2 SYDVKM. The V and J ends lost 8 bases and 1 base respectively, with 11 bases between them. DNA for the CDR3: TGTGCCAGCGCCGGCGGCTTCCAAGAGACCCAGTACTTC. It is translated as CASAGGFQETQYF.

This clonotype was counted ten times or more. The chain joins TRBV7-2 to TRBJ2-3; 11 bases align to TRBD2. CDR3 length: 16 residues. Germline values: CDR1 SGHTA, CDR2 FQGNSA. V dropped 5 bases and J dropped 3; count of bases not matched to a gene: 7. Here the CDR3 reads CASSTSGSGRTDTQYF. The CDR3 bases are TGTGCCAGCAGCACTAGCGGGAGTGGAAGGACAGATACGCAGTATTTT.

This rearrangement joins TRBV10-1 to TRBJ2-3, with 13 bases fitting TRBD2. From germline, CDR1 is WNHNN and CDR2 SYGVQD (reference sequence). The CDR3 has 16 amino acids. The J segment lost 3 bases and the V segment lost 6 bases, leaving 6 bases of the junction unmatched. CDR3 loop: CASSSGTSGITDTQYF. The DNA for the CDR3 is TGCGCCAGCAGCTCCGGGACTAGCGGGATAACAGATACGCAGTATTTT.

This clonotype was seen a few times. The J gene is TRBJ2-7, the V gene TRBV15, with no clear D. V lost 1 base, J lost 4 bases, and 11 bases lay in between. Germline values: CDR1 LNHNV, CDR2 YYDKDF (reference sequence). The CDR3 totals 14 residues. CDR3 coding DNA: TGTGCCACCAGCAGAGCCCACAGAGATTACGAGCAGTACTTC. Encoded protein: CATSRAHRDYEQYF.

The chain has TRBV19 and TRBJ1-5; a weak D match, TRBD1 (6 bases). Germline V gives CDR1 LNHDA, CDR2 SQIVND (reference sequence). This CDR3 comprises 15 residues. V was trimmed by 5 bases and J by 0 bases, leaving 11 bases between them. CDR3 region: CASSGDRYSNQPQHF. The CDR3 DNA reads as TGTGCCAGTAGTGGAGACAGGTATAGCAATCAGCCCCAGCATTTT.

This clonotype occurred many times. This chain uses TRBV10-2 with TRBJ2-7, with 7 bases identical to TRBD2. Germline V gives CDR1 WSHSY, CDR2 SAAADI. The CDR3 runs 12 residues. The V segment lost 3 bases and the J segment 7 bases; nucleotides outside the gene matches: 3. CDR3 bases: TGCGCCAGCAGTGACTCGGGAGGAGAGCAGTACTTC. This sequence encodes CASSDSGGEQYF.